This TCR beta chain emerged from a study of technical replicates of blood from a few donors. Repertoires were generated with immunoSEQ multiplex PCR, while TCRdb's copy carries only in-frame clones and drops some. In the table there are tens of thousands of clones, roughly 77% of which are singletons. The germline V gene has CDR1 SGDLS and CDR2 YYNGEE. This CDR3 comprises 18 residues. V trimming: 4 bases; J trimming: 4 bases; junction bases outside the gene matches: 12. V is TRBV9 and J is TRBJ2-2; 11 nucleotides match TRBD1. The TCR comes from a human donor in good health. Some clones in this sample may be carry-over from other donors' samples. Sequenced material: PBMCs. In DNA form, the CDR3 reads TGTGCCAGCAGCATCGGGACAGGGGGTTCTGTGGTCACCGGGGAGCTGTTTTTT. This codes for CASSIGTGGSVVTGELFF.